This record concerns one T cell receptor (beta chain) sequence. The antigen remains undetermined. The sample is drawn from a study of cytomegalovirus exposure and HLA in healthy donors. Study in general: Previous work identified roughly 120 million unique TCR beta sequences from about 179 million T cells.

This PCR relied on a set of 60 Vbeta primers and 13 Jbeta primers. Sequenced by immunoSEQ multiplex PCR; TCRdb stores in-frame clones only, minus some. The sample carries about 170,000 clones, around 84% recorded once. This CDR3 spans 15 amino acids. CDR1 and CDR2 from the germline V gene are MNHEY and SVGAGI. The V gene end was trimmed by 6 bases and the J gene end by 8 bases; junction bases not matched to a gene: 13. Regarding the study as a whole: Association with HLA alleles at 0.05 false discovery rate was found for 15,000 or so TCR beta sequences in a later analysis. Roughly uniform sequencing depth across donors was assumed, possibly incorrectly.

The chain joins TRBV6-5 to TRBJ2-1, with 7 positions matching TRBD2. The clonotype comes from a man aged 25 to 40 in good health and CMV-seropositive. The sequenced sample was PBMCs. The CDR3 DNA follows: TGTGCCAGCAGCCAGGTAGCGGGCCCCTCCTATGAGCAGTTCTTC. Translation gives CASSQVAGPSYEQFF.